This TCR beta chain comes out of a study of patients and donors after allogeneic stem cell transplantation. One entry per CDR3 protein results from TCRdb running MiXCR on the RT-PCR reads. The table includes fewer than 180,000 distinct CDR3 sequences, over 30% detected once. The sample holds a few counts of this clonotype. Germline values: CDR1 MDHEN, CDR2 SYDVKM. Trimming took off 5 bases at V and 0 bases at J, with 7 bases between the two ends. This CDR3 is 13 amino acids long. Sequenced sample: blood, either unsorted or a sorted T cell fraction (not recorded which). The receptor's source is a human donor who was either an allogeneic HSCT recipient or a stem cell or donor lymphocyte infusion donor (not recorded which). It is not recorded whose cells these are; they may come from a transplant donor. The chain combines TRBV28 with TRBJ1-1; D unresolved. The CDR3 nucleotides are TGTGCCAGCAGTATTACGATGAACACTGAAGCTTTCTTT. This codes for CASSITMNTEAFF. The whole variable domain, remainder taken from reference TRBV28 and TRBJ1-1, is DVKVTQSSRYLVKRTGEKVFLECVQDMDHENMFWYRQDPGLGLRLIYFSYDVKMKEKGDIPEGYSVSREKKERFSLILESASTNQTSMYLCASSITMNTEAFFGQGTRLTVV.